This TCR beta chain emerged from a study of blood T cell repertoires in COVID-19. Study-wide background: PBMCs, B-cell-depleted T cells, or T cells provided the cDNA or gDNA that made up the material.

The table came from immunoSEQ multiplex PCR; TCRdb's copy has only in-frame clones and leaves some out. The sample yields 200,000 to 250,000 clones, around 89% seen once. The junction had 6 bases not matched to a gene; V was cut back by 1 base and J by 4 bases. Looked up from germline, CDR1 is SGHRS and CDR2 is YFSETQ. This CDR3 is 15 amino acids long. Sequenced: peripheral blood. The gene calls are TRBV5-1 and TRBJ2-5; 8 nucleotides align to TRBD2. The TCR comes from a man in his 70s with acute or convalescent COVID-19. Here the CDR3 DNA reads TGCGCCAGCAGCTTGATTAGTCTAGCGGGAGAGACCCAGTACTTC. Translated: CASSLISLAGETQYF.